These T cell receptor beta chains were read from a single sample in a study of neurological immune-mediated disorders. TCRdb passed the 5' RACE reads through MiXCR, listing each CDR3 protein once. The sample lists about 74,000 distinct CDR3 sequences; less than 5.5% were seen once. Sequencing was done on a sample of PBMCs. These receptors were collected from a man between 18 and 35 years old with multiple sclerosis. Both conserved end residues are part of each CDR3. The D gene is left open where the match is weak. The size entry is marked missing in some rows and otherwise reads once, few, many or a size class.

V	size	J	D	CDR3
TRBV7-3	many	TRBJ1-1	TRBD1	CASSFGTGAEAFF
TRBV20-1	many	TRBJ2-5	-	CSARDEETQYF
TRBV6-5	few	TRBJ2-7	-	CASSSLGSYEQYF
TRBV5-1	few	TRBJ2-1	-	CASSLGAVEQFF
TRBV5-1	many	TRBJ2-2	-	CASKISGNTGELFF
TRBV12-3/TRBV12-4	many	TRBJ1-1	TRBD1	CASSLRTGTDFF
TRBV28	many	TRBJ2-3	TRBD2	CASSSDRPASGRPLAQYF
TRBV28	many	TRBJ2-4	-	CASSLQGTGMAKNIQYF
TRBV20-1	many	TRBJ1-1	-	CSARATSTEAFF
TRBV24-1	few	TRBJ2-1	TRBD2	CATSDSGTSGINEQFF
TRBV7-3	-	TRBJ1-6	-	CASSDWGPLNF
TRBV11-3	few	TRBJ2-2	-	CASSPGPGELFF
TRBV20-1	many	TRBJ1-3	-	CSARSSGNTIYF
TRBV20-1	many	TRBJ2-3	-	CSARGDTQYF
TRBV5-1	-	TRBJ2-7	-	CASSTTGQEQYF
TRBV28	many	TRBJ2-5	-	CASSPRLPGTQYF
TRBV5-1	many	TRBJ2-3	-	CASSFRGAGTDTQYF
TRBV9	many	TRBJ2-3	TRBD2	CASSDRSGAYTDTQYF
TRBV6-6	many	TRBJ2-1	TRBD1	CASRDRGFESSYNEQFF
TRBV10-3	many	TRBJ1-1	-	CAIRGTENTEAFF
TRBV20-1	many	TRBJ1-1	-	CSANYEHEAFF
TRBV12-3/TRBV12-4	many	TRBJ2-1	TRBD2	CASSLLAAYNEQFF
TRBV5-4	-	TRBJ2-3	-	CASKLVSTDTQYF
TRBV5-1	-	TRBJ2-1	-	CASTRRPPSYNEQFF
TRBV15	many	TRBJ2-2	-	CATSNPRSSEHTGELFF
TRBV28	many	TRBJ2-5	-	CASSLAGHRQETQYF
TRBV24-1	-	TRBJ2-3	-	CATSDTPTVPPTQYF
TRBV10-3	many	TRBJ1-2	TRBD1	CAISERRDSRFYGYTF
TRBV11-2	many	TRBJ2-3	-	CASSTPGGITDTQYF
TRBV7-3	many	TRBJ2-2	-	CASSLRTSNTGELFF
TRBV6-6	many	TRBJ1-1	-	CATKGNTEAFF
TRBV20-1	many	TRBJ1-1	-	CSASRSTEAFF
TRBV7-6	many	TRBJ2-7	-	CASSFNGGDQYEQYF
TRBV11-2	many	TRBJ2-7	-	CASSLDFGTVSYEQYF
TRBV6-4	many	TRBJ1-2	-	CASSDRGGYGYTF
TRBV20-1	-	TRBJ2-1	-	CSARPNGLYNEQFF